This T cell receptor beta chain was recovered during a study of blood T cell repertoires in COVID-19. Across the whole study: Donors in the United States, Italy and Spain gave samples during acute or convalescent COVID-19. Nucleic acid was either cDNA or gDNA, and it came from T cells, B-cell-depleted T cells, or PBMCs.

Germline assignment: CDR1 SGHKS and CDR2 YYEKEE (reference sequence). This CDR3 has 16 residues. Unmatched junction bases numbered 6, after V lost 0 bases and J lost 4 bases. How the authors handled the data: The assay estimated nucleated cells by amplifying reference gene primers. Only in-frame clones appear in the TCRdb table, and some are missing; sequencing was by immunoSEQ multiplex PCR. V, J and clone size are taken as reported in that table, and D and trimming were inferred from the DNA itself. This sample carries around 300,000 clones, around 87% of them seen once, and the ten largest clones take 2% to 3%.

This receptor was taken from a man between 18 and 35 years old with active or convalescent COVID-19. The rearrangement uses TRBV5-5 and TRBJ2-5; 10 bases are shared with TRBD2. The sequencing sample was made of peripheral blood. The CDR3 region is CASSLASGRRGETQYF. The CDR3 DNA reads TGTGCCAGCAGCTTGGCTAGCGGGAGAAGAGGAGAGACCCAGTACTTC.